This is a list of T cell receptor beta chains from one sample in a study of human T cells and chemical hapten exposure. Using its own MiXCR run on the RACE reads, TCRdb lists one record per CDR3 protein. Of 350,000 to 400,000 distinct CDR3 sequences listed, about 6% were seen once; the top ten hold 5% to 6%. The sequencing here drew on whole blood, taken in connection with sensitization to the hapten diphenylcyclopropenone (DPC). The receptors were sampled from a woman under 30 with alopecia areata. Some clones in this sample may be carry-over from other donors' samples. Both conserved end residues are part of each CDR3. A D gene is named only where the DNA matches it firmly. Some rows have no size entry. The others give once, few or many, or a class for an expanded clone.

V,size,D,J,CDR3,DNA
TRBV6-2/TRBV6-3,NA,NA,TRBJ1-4,CAAKDGSTNEKLFF,TGTGCCGCAAAGGACGGGTCAACTAATGAAAAACTGTTTTTT
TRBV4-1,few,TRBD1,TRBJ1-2,CASSQASGGPYGYTF,TGCGCCAGCAGCCAAGCCTCAGGGGGCCCCTATGGCTACACCTTC
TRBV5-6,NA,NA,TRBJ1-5,CASSLYSRNQNQPQHF,TGTGCCAGCAGCTTGTATTCCAGGAATCAAAATCAGCCCCAGCATTTT
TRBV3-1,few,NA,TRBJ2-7,CASSQDPSSYEQYF,TGTGCCAGCAGCCAAGACCCTTCCTCCTACGAGCAGTACTTC
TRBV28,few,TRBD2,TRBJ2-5,CASSPTSGVRAQYF,TGTGCCAGCAGTCCGACTAGCGGGGTCCGGGCCCAGTACTTC
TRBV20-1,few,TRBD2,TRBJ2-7,CSGLGTSGGSYEQYF,TGCAGTGGTTTAGGGACTAGCGGGGGCTCCTACGAGCAGTACTTC
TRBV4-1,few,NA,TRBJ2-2,CASSQGGQPNTGELFF,TGCGCCAGCAGCCAAGGCGGCCAACCGAACACCGGGGAGCTGTTTTTT
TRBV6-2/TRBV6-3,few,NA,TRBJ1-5,CASSWTLYSNQPQHF,TGTGCCAGCAGCTGGACCCTTTATAGCAATCAGCCCCAGCATTTT
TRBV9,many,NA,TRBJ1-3,CASSAVGNTIYF,TGTGCCAGCAGCGCGGTGGGAAACACCATATATTTT
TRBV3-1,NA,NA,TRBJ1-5,CASSQGVRDQPQHF,TGTGCCAGCAGCCAAGGGGTCCGAGATCAGCCCCAGCATTTT
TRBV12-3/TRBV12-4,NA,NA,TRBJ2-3,CASSFHSQGNTQYF,TGTGCCAGCAGTTTCCACTCTCAGGGAAATACGCAGTATTTT
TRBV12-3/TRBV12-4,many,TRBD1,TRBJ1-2,CASSSTGSGGYTF,TGTGCCAGCAGTTCGACAGGGTCAGGAGGCTACACCTTC
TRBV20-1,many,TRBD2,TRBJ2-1,CSASPLAGGGNEQFF,TGCAGTGCTAGTCCACTAGCGGGGGGAGGTAATGAGCAGTTCTTC
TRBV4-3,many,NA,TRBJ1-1,CASSQEFAGLMNTEAFF,TGCGCCAGCAGCCAAGAATTCGCGGGACTTATGAACACTGAAGCTTTCTTT
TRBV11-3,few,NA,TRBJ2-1,CASSSRGGISTEQFF,TGTGCCAGCAGCTCTAGGGGGGGAATTAGCACTGAGCAGTTCTTC
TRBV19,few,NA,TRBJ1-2,CASMQDYGYTF,TGTGCCAGTATGCAGGACTATGGCTACACCTTC
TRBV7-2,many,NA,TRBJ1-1,CASSLAGQNTEAFF,TGTGCCAGCAGCTTAGCGGGCCAGAACACTGAAGCTTTCTTT
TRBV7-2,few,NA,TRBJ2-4,CASSLVVGSQNIQYF,TGTGCCAGCAGCTTAGTTGTAGGGTCCCAAAACATTCAGTACTTC
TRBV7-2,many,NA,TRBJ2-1,CASSFRQFYNEQFF,TGTGCCAGCAGCTTTAGGCAGTTTTACAATGAGCAGTTCTTC
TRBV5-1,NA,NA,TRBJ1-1,CASSLEPWDGAFF,TGCGCCAGCAGCTTGGAGCCCTGGGATGGAGCTTTCTTT
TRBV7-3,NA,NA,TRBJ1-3,CASSQGEDHSGNTIYF,TGTGCCAGCAGCCAAGGCGAGGATCACTCTGGAAACACCATATATTTT
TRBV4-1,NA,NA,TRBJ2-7,CASSQGDSMAYEQYF,TGCGCCAGCAGCCAAGGCGACAGCATGGCCTACGAGCAGTACTTC
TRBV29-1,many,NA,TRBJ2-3,CSVATGAVTDTQYF,TGCAGCGTTGCGACGGGAGCGGTCACAGATACGCAGTATTTT
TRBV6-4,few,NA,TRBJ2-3,CASSEGHTITDTQYF,TGTGCCAGCAGTGAAGGTCACACCATCACAGATACGCAGTATTTT
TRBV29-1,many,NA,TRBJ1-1,CSAKTELNTEAFF,TGCAGCGCTAAGACAGAACTTAACACTGAAGCTTTCTTT
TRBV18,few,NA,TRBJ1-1,CASSPSTLTEAFF,TGTGCCAGCTCACCCTCGACCCTCACTGAAGCTTTCTTT
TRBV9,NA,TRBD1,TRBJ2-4,CASSLRGTGIAKNIQYF,TGTGCCAGCAGCTTAAGAGGGACAGGGATAGCCAAAAACATTCAGTACTTC
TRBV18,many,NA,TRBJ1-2,CASSPLGSGRALPYGYTF,TGTGCCAGCTCACCACTGGGAAGCGGCAGGGCCCTACCCTATGGCTACACCTTC
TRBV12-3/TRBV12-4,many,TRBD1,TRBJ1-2,CASSSSDRGYGYTF,TGTGCCAGCAGTTCCTCCGACAGGGGGTATGGCTACACCTTC
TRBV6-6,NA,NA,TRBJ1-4,CASTRGWNNEKLFF,TGTGCCAGCACTCGAGGGTGGAATAATGAAAAACTGTTTTTT
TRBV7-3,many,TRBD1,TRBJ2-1,CASSPDRVWSEQFF,TGTGCCAGCAGCCCGGACAGGGTTTGGAGTGAGCAGTTCTTC
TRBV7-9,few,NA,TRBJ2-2,CASSLPVAGGDTGELFF,TGTGCCAGCAGTCTCCCAGTGGCAGGAGGAGACACCGGGGAGCTGTTTTTT
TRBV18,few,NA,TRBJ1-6,CASSPEHNSPLHF,TGTGCCAGCTCACCCGAGCATAATTCACCCCTCCACTTT
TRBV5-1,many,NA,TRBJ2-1,CASSFRGTEDEQFF,TGCGCCAGCAGCTTCAGGGGCACAGAAGATGAGCAGTTCTTC
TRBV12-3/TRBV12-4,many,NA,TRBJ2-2,CASSSGTLNGELFF,TGTGCCAGCAGTTCCGGGACACTGAACGGGGAGCTGTTTTTT
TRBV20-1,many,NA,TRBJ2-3,CSARALHSTDTQYF,TGCAGTGCTAGAGCCCTTCACTCCACAGATACGCAGTATTTT
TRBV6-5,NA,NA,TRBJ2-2,CASRLASTNTGELFF,TGTGCCAGCAGGCTAGCTAGCACGAACACCGGGGAGCTGTTTTTT
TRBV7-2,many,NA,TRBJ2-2,CASSFGYGKAGELFF,TGTGCCAGCAGCTTTGGGTATGGAAAAGCCGGGGAGCTGTTTTTT
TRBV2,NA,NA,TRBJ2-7,CASSANYEQYF,TGTGCCAGCAGTGCTAACTACGAGCAGTACTTC
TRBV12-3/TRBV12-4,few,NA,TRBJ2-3,CASSYPGGTDTQYF,TGTGCCAGCAGCTACCCAGGGGGCACAGATACGCAGTATTTT
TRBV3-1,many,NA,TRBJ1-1,CASSQSGIGEAFF,TGTGCCAGCAGCCAATCCGGAATCGGTGAAGCTTTCTTT
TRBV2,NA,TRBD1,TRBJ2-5,CASRETGAGGETQYF,TGTGCCAGCAGGGAGACAGGGGCCGGAGGAGAGACCCAGTACTTC
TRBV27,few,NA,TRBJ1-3,CASRSLQGSGNTIYF,TGTGCCAGCAGGTCCCTCCAGGGCTCTGGAAACACCATATATTTT
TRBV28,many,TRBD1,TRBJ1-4,CASSPHRQGAREKLFF,TGTGCCAGCAGTCCCCACCGTCAGGGGGCGAGGGAAAAACTGTTTTTT
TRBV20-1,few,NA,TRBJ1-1,CSARVRASWGAEAFF,TGCAGTGCTAGAGTAAGGGCTTCATGGGGGGCTGAAGCTTTCTTT
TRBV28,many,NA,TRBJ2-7,CASSLPRVPYEQYF,TGTGCCAGCAGTCTCCCCAGGGTCCCCTACGAGCAGTACTTC
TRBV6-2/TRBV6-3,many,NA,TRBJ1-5,CASRRQDNQPQHF,TGTGCCAGCAGACGACAGGACAATCAGCCCCAGCATTTT
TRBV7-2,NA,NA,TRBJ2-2,CASSPRTESGELFF,TGTGCCAGCAGCCCACGGACTGAGAGCGGGGAGCTGTTTTTT
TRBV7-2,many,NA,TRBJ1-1,CASSLVEGTEAFF,TGTGCCAGCAGCTTAGTGGAGGGCACTGAAGCTTTCTTT
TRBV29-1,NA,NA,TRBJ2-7,CSVEGREHYEQYF,TGCAGCGTTGAGGGCAGGGAACACTACGAGCAGTACTTC
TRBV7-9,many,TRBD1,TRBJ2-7,CASSRASMVGQGSYEQYF,TGTGCCAGCAGCCGAGCCAGCATGGTGGGACAGGGGTCCTACGAGCAGTACTTC
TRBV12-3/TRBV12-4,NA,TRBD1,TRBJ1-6,CASSWTGESPLHF,TGTGCCAGCAGTTGGACAGGGGAATCACCCCTCCACTTT
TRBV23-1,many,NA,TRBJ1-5,CASSQPGQPNQPQHF,TGCGCCAGCAGTCAACCAGGACAGCCCAATCAGCCCCAGCATTTT
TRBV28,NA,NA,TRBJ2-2,CASSYANTGELFF,TGTGCCAGCAGTTATGCAAACACCGGGGAGCTGTTTTTT
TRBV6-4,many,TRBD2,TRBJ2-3,CASSVAGATDTQYF,TGTGCCAGCAGTGTAGCGGGGGCCACAGATACGCAGTATTTT
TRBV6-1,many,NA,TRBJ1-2,CASIQSGGRGYTF,TGTGCCAGCATCCAAAGCGGGGGGAGAGGCTACACCTTC
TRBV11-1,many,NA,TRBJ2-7,CASSTRGTEQYF,TGTGCCAGCAGCACCAGGGGCACCGAGCAGTACTTC
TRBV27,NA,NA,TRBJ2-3,CASSLARPDTQYF,TGTGCCAGCAGTCTGGCCCGGCCAGATACGCAGTATTTT